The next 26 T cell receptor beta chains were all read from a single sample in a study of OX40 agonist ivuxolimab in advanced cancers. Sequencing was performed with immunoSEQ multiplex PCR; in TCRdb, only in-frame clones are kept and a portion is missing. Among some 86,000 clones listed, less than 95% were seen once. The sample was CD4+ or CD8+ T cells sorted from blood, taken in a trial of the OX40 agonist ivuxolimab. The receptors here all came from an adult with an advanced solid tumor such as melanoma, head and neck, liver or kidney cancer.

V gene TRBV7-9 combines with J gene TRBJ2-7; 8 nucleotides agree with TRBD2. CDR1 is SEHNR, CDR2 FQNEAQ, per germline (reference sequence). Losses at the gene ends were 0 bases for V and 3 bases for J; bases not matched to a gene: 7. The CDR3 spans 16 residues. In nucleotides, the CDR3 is TGTGCCAGCAGCTTAGCGGGGGGTAGCGGGGACTACGAGCAGTACTTC. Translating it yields CASSLAGGSGDYEQYF. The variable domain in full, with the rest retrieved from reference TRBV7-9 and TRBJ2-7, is DTGVSQNPRHKITKRGQNVTFRCDPISEHNRLYWYRQTLGQGPEFLTYFQNEAQLEKSRLLSDRFSAERPKGSFSTLEIQRTEQGDSAMYLCASSLAGGSGDYEQYFGPGTRLTVT.

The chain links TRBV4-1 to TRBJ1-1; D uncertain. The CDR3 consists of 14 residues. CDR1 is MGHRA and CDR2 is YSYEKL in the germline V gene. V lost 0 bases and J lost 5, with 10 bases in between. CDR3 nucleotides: TGCGCCAGCAGCCAAGATTTGTATGGTACTGAAGCTTTCTTT. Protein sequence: CASSQDLYGTEAFF.

The CDR3 reads CASSSGAENQPQHF. In nucleotides, the CDR3 is TGTGCCAGCAGTAGTGGGGCGGAAAATCAGCCCCAGCATTTT. The chain carries TRBV25-1 and TRBJ1-5; tentative D call: TRBD1 (5 bases). V shed 5 bases and J shed 4 bases, with 12 bases lying between them. The CDR3 runs 14 residues. CDR1 is MGHDK, CDR2 SYGVNS, per germline.

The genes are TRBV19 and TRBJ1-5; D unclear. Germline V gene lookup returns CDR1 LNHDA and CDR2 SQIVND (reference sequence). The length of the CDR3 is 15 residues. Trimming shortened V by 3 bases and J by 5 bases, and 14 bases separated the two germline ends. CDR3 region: CASSIYEAEYQPQHF. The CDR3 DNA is TGTGCCAGTAGTATTTATGAGGCAGAATATCAGCCCCAGCATTTT.

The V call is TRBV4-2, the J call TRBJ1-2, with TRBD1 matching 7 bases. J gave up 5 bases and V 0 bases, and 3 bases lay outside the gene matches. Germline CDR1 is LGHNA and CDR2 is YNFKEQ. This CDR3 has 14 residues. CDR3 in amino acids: CASSQEEQGYGYTF. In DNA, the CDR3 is TGTGCCAGCAGCCAAGAAGAACAGGGGTATGGCTACACCTTC.

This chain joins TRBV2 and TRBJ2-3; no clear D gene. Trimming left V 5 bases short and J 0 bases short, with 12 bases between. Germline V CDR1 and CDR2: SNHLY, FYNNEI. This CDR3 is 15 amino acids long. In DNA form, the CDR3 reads TGTGCCAGCAGTCCCCCCCTGTCTAGCACAGATACGCAGTATTTT. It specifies CASSPPLSSTDTQYF.

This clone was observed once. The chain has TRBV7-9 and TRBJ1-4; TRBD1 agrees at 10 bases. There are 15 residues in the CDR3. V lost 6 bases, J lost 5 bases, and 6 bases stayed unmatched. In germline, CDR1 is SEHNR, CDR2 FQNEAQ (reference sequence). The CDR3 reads CASSRRDRGNEKLFF. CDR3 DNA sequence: TGTGCCAGCAGTCGCCGGGACAGGGGAAATGAAAAACTGTTTTTT.

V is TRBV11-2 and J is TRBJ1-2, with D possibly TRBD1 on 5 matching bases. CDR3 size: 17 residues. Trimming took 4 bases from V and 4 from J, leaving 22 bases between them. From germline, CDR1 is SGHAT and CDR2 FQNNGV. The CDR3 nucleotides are TGTGCCAGCAGCTCCGGATTTGGCACCTTGGGGCTCTATGGCTACACCTTC. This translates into CASSSGFGTLGLYGYTF. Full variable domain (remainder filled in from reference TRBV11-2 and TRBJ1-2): EAGVAQSPRYKIIEKRQSVAFWCNPISGHATLYWYQQILGQGPKLLIQFQNNGVVDDSQLPKDRFSAERLKGVDSTLKIQPAKLEDSAVYLCASSSGFGTLGLYGYTFGSGTRLTVV.

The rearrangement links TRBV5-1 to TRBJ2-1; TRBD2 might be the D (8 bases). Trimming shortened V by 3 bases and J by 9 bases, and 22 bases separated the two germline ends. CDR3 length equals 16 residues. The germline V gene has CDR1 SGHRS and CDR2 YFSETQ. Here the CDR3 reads CASSSVGGGRNPEQFF. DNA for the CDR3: TGCGCCAGCAGCTCGGTAGGGGGCGGGAGGAACCCTGAGCAGTTCTTC.

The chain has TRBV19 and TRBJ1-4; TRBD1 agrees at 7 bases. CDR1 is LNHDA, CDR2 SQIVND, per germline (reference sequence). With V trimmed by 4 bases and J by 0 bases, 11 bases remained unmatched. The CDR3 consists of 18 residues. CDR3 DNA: TGTGCCAGTAGTAGACCTCTCGGGACAGACTCAACTAATGAAAAACTGTTTTTT. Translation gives CASSRPLGTDSTNEKLFF.

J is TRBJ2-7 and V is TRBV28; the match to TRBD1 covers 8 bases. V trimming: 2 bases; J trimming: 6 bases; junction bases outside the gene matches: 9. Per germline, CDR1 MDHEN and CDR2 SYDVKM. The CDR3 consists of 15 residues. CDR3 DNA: TGTGCCAGCAGTTTAGACGGGACAGGTTTTGGCGAGCAGTACTTC. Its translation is CASSLDGTGFGEQYF.

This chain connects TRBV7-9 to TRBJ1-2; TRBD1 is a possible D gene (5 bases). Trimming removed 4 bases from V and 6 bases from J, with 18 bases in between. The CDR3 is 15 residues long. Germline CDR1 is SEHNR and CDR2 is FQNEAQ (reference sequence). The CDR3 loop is CASSSLWGDPDGYTF. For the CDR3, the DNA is TGTGCCAGCAGCTCCCTTTGGGGGGATCCGGATGGCTACACCTTC.

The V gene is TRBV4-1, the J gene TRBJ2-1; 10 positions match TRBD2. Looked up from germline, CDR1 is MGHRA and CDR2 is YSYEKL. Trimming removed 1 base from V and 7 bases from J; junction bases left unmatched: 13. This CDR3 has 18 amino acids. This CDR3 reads CASSQVFALAGETNEQFF. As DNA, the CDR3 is TGCGCCAGCAGCCAAGTATTTGCCCTAGCGGGAGAGACAAATGAGCAGTTCTTC.

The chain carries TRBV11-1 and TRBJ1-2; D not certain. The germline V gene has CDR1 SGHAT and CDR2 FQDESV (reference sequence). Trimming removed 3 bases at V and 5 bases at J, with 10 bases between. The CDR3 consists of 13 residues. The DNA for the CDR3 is TGTGCCAGCAGCTTCGGCGTCGCTTATGGCTACACCTTC. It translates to CASSFGVAYGYTF.

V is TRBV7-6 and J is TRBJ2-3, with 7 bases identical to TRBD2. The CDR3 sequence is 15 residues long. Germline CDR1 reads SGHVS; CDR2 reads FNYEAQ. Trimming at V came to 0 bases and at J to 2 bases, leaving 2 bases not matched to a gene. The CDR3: CASSLAGGTTDTQYF. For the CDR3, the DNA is TGTGCCAGCAGCTTAGCCGGGGGGACCACAGATACGCAGTATTTT.

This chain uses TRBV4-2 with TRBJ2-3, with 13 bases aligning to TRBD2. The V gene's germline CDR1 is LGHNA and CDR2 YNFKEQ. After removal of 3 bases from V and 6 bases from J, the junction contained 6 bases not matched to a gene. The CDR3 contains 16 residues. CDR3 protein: CASSQAGTSGVDTQYF. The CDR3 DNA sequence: TGTGCCAGCAGCCAGGCCGGGACTAGCGGGGTTGATACGCAGTATTTT.

In DNA form, the CDR3 reads TGTGCCAGCAGCTCACTAGTCGGGGAGACCCAGTACTTC. Translated: CASSSLVGETQYF. V usage is TRBV5-6 and J usage is TRBJ2-5; maybe TRBD2 (5 bases). The length of the CDR3 is 13 residues. Trimming stripped 3 bases from V and 5 bases from J, with 11 bases between. Per germline, CDR1 SGHDT and CDR2 YYEEEE.

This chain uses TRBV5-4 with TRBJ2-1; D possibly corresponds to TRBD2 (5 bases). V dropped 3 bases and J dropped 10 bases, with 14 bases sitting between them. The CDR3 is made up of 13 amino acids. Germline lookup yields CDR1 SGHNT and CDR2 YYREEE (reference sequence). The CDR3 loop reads CASSYPPGEEQFF. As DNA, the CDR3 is TGTGCCAGCAGCTACCCCCCCGGGGAGGAGCAGTTCTTC.

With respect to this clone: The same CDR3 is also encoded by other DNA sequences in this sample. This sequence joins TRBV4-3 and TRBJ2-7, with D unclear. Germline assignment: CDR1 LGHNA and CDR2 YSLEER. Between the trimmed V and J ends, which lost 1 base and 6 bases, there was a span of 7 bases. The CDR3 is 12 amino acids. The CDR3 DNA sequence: TGCGCCAGCAGCCAAGTCGGTGGCGAGCAGTACTTC. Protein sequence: CASSQVGGEQYF.

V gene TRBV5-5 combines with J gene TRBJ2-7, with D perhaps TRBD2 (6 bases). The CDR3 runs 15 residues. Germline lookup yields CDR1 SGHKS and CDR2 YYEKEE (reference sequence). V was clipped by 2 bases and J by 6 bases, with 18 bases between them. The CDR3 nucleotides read TGTGCCAGCAGCTTAAGCGGGCATCCCGCAGTCGAGCAGTACTTC. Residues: CASSLSGHPAVEQYF.

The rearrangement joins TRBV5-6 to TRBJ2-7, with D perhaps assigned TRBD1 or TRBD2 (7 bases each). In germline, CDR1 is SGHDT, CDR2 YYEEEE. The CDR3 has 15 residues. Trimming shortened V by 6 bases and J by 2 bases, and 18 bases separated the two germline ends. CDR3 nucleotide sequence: TGTGCCAGCAATCTCGGGGCAGGGGGGGCCTACGAGCAGTACTTC. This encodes CASNLGAGGAYEQYF.

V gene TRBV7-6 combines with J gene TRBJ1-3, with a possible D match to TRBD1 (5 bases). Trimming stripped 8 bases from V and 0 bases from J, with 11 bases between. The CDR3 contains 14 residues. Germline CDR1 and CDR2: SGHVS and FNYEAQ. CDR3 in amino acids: CASRIGDSGNTIYF. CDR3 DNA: TGTGCCAGCCGCATAGGGGACTCTGGAAACACCATATATTTT.

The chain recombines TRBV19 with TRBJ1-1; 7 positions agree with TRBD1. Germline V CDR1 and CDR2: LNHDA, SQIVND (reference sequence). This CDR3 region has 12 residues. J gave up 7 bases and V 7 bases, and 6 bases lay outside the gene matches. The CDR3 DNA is TGTGCCAGTAAGGACCAGGGGGGTGAAGCTTTCTTT. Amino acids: CASKDQGGEAFF.

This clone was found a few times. The CDR3: CASSESPDPYEQYF. The CDR3 bases are TGTGCCAGCAGTGAATCCCCCGACCCCTACGAGCAGTACTTC. V usage is TRBV6-1 and J usage is TRBJ2-7; D unclear. CDR1 MNHNS and CDR2 SASEGT come from the germline V gene. The CDR3 totals 14 residues. V dropped 2 bases and J dropped 2 bases, with 10 bases sitting between them.

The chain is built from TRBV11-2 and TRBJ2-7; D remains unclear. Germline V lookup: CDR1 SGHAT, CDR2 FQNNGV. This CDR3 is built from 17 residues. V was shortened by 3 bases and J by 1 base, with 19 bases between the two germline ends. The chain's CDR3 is CASSLSPSPGPSYEQYF. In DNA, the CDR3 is TGTGCCAGCAGCTTGAGCCCCTCTCCGGGCCCATCCTACGAGCAGTACTTC.

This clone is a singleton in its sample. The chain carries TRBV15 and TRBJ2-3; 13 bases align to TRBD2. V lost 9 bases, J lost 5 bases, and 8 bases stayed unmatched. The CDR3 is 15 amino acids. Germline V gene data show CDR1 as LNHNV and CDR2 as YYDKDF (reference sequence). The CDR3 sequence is CATKTSGGRGDTQYF. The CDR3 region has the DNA TGTGCCACGAAGACTAGCGGGGGGCGAGGAGATACGCAGTATTTT.